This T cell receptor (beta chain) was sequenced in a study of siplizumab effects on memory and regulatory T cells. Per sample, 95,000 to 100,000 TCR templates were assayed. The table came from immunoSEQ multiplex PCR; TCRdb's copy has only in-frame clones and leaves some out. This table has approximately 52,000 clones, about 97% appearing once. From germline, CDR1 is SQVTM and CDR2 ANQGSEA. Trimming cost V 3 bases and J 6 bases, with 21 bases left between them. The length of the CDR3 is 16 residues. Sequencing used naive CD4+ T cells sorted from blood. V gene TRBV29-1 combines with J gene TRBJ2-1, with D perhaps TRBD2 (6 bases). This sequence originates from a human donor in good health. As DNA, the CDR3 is TGCAGCGTTGAGGGTCGACCGGGACTCCCTACCAATGAGCAGTTCTTC. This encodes CSVEGRPGLPTNEQFF.